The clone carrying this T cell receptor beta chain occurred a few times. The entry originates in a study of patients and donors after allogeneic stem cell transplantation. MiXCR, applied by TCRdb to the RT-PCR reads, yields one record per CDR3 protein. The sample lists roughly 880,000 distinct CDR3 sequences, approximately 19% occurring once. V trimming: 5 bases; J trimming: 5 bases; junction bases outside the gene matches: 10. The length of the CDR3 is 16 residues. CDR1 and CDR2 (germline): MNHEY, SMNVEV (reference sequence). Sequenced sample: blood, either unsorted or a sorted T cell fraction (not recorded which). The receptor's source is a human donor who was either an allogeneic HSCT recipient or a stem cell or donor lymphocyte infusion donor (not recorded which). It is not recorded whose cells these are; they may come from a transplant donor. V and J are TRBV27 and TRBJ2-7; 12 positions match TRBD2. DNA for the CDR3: TGTGCCAGCAGTCCGTCTAGCGGGAGGGATTTTGACGAGCAGTACTTC. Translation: CASSPSSGRDFDEQYF.